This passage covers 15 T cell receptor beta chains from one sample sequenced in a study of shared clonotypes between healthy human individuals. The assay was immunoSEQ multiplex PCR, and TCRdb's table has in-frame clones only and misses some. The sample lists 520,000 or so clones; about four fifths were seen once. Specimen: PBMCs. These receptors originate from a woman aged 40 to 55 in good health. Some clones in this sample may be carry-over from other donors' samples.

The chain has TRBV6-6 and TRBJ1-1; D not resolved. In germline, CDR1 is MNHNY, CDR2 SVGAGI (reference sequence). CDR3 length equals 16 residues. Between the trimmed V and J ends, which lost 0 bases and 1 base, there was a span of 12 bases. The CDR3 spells CASSYSRAEKNTEAFF. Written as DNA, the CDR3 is TGTGCCAGCAGTTACTCTCGGGCAGAAAAGAACACTGAAGCTTTCTTT.

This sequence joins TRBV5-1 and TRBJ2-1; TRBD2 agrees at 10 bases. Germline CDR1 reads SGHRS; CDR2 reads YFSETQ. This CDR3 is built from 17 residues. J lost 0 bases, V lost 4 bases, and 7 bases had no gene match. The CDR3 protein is CASSPRTSGFSYNEQFF. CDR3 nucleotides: TGCGCCAGCAGCCCGAGGACTAGCGGATTCTCCTACAATGAGCAGTTCTTC.

CDR3 loop: CASSKSTRQGKNTEAFF. CDR3 nucleotide sequence: TGTGCCAGCAGCAAGAGTACCCGACAGGGGAAGAACACTGAAGCTTTCTTT. The chain combines TRBV11-2 with TRBJ1-1; 8 nucleotides agree with TRBD1. The germline V gene encodes CDR1 SGHAT and CDR2 FQNNGV. The V gene end was trimmed by 5 bases and the J gene end by 1 base; junction bases not matched to a gene: 12. This CDR3 comprises 17 residues.

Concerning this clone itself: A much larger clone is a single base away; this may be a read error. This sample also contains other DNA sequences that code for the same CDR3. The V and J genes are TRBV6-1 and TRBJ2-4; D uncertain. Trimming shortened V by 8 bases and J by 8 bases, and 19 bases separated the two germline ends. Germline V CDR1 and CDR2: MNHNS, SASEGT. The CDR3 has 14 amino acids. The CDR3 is CASGPMRFGDIQYF. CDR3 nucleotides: TGTGCCAGCGGCCCGATGAGGTTTGGAGACATTCAGTACTTC.

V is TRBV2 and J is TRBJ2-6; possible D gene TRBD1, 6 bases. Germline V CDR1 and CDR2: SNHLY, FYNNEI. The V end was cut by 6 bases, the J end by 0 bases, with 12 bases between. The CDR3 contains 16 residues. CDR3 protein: CASRPGHLSGANVLTF. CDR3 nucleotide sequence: TGTGCCAGCAGACCGGGACACCTCTCTGGGGCCAACGTCCTGACTTTC.

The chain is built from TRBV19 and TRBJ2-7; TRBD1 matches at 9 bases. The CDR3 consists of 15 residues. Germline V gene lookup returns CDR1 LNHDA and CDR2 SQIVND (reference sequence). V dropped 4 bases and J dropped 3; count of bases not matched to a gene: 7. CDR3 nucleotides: TGTGCCAGTAGTAAAGGGACAGGGAGAGGCTACGAGCAGTACTTC. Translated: CASSKGTGRGYEQYF.

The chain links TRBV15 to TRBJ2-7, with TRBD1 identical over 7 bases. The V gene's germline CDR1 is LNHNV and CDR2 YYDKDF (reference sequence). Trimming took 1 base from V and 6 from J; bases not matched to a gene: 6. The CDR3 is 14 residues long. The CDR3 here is CATSRGQGVGEQYF. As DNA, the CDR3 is TGTGCCACCAGCAGAGGACAGGGAGTTGGCGAGCAGTACTTC.

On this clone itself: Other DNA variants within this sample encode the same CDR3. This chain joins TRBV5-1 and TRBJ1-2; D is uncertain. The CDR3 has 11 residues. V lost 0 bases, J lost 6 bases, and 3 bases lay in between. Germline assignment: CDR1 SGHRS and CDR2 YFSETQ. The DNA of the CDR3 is TGCGCCAGCAGCTTGGAAGATGGCTACACCTTC. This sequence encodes CASSLEDGYTF.

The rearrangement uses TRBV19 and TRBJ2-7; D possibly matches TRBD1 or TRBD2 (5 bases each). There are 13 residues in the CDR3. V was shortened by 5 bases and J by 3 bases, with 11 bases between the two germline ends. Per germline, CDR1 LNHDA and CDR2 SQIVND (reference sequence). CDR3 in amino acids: CASSPGRGYEQYF. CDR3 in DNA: TGTGCCAGTAGTCCGGGACGGGGCTACGAGCAGTACTTC.

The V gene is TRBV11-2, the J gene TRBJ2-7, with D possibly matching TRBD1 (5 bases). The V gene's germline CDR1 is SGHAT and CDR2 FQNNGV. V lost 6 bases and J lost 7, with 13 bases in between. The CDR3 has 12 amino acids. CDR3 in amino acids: CASSPKGWEQYF. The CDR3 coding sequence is TGTGCCAGCAGTCCCAAGGGGTGGGAGCAGTACTTC.

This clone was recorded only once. CDR3 nucleotides: TGTGCCACCAGCCGGACAACAACTAATGAAAAACTGTTTTTT. This sequence encodes CATSRTTTNEKLFF. The chain combines TRBV15 with TRBJ1-4; weak D call: TRBD1 (5 bases). This CDR3 has 14 amino acids. V was clipped by 5 bases and J by 0 bases, with 7 bases between them. The germline CDR1 and CDR2 sequences are LNHNV and YYDKDF (reference sequence).

This CDR3 is CASSPRGGAGNEQFF. DNA of the CDR3: TGTGCCAGCAGCCCAAGGGGGGGGGCGGGCAATGAGCAGTTCTTC. This sequence joins TRBV7-2 and TRBJ2-1; D may be TRBD2 (7 bases). V gave up 5 bases and J gave up 6 bases, with 17 bases separating them. The CDR3 loop spans 15 amino acids. The germline gives CDR1 SGHTA, CDR2 FQGNSA.

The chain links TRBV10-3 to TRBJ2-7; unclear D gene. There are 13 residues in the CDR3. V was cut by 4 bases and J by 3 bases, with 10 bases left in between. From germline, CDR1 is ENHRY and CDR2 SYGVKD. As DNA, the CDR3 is TGTGCCATCAGTGCGGCCCAGAACTACGAGCAGTACTTC. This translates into CAISAAQNYEQYF.

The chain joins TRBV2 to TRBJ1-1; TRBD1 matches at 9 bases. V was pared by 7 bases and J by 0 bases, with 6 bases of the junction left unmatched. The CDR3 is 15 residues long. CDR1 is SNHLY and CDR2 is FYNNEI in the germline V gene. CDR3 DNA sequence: TGTGCCAGCACCGGGACAGGGCCCATGAACACTGAAGCTTTCTTT. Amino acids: CASTGTGPMNTEAFF.

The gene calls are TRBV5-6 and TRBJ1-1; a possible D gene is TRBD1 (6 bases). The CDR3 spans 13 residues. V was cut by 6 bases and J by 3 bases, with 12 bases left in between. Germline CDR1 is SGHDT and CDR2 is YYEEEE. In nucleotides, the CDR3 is TGTGCCAGCAACCAGGGGTACCACACTGAAGCTTTCTTT. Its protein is CASNQGYHTEAFF.